The present entry profiles one T cell receptor beta chain with its context. Healthy individuals who donated bone marrow served as the donors. The data stem from a study of cytomegalovirus exposure and HLA in healthy donors. For the study at large: An earlier analysis identified under 130 million unique TCR beta sequences in approximately 170 million T cells.

Trimming cost V 1 base and J 5 bases, with 14 bases left between them. Per the germline V gene, CDR1 is SGHAT and CDR2 is FQNNGV. CDR3 size: 15 residues. 60 Vbeta and 13 Jbeta primers were used in PCR. TCRdb's table, derived via immunoSEQ multiplex PCR, lists solely in-frame clones and lacks some. The sample has 140,000 or so clones; 76% are singletons. The receptor comes from a man aged 35 to 55 in good health and CMV-seronegative. V gene TRBV11-2 combines with J gene TRBJ1-2; D might be TRBD1 (5 bases). Sample: PBMCs. CDR3: CASSLVGGTDYGYTF. The CDR3 DNA follows: TGTGCCAGCAGCTTAGTGGGGGGGACGGATTATGGCTACACCTTC.